These 10 T cell receptor beta chains came from one sample sequenced in a study of blood T cell repertoires in COVID-19. Generated by immunoSEQ multiplex PCR, the TCRdb table keeps only in-frame clones and is missing some. The table has 380,000 or so clones, 86% seen once. Sequencing used peripheral blood. Receptor source: a woman aged 60-75 years with COVID-19, enrolled during active disease.

Notes on this clone: The sample holds other DNA sequences that translate to the same CDR3. This chain links TRBV7-2 with TRBJ1-1; TRBD1 agrees at 11 bases. The CDR3 totals 16 residues. V was pared by 3 bases and J by 0 bases, with 3 bases of the junction left unmatched. Germline CDR1 SGHTA, CDR2 FQGNSA. The CDR3 spells CASSFGQGALNTEAFF. For the CDR3, the DNA is TGTGCCAGCAGCTTCGGACAGGGGGCCCTGAACACTGAAGCTTTCTTT.

The gene calls are TRBV19 and TRBJ1-1; 7 bases align to TRBD1. CDR1 LNHDA and CDR2 SQIVND come from the germline V gene (reference sequence). This CDR3 comprises 13 residues. The V and J ends lost 10 bases and 0 bases, in that order; junction bases with no gene match: 5. DNA for the CDR3: TGTGCCACCTCGACAGGGTTGAACACTGAAGCTTTCTTT. Translating it yields CATSTGLNTEAFF. The full variable domain, with the rest looked up from reference TRBV19 and TRBJ1-1, is DGGITQSPKYLFRKEGQNVTLSCEQNLNHDAMYWYRQDPGQGLRLIYYSQIVNDFQKGDIAEGYSVSREKKESFPLTVTSAQKNPTAFYLCATSTGLNTEAFFGQGTRLTVV.

The chain has TRBV9 and TRBJ1-3; D may be TRBD1 (6 bases). The CDR3 is 16 residues long. Trimming stripped 0 bases from V and 8 bases from J, with 18 bases between. The germline gives CDR1 SGDLS, CDR2 YYNGEE. The CDR3 reads CASSVGVSGAVDTIYF. In DNA, the CDR3 is TGTGCCAGCAGCGTAGGTGTTTCAGGGGCGGTGGACACCATATATTTT.

The J gene is TRBJ2-1, the V gene TRBV6-5; D perhaps matches TRBD2 (7 bases). Germline values: CDR1 MNHEY, CDR2 SVGAGI. V shed 8 bases and J shed 5 bases, with 16 bases lying between them. The CDR3 extends over 14 amino acids. The CDR3 DNA reads TGTGCCAGCTCCGGGGGGCCGTGGAACAATGAGCAGTTCTTC. This sequence encodes CASSGGPWNNEQFF.

CDR3 DNA: TGTGCCAGCAGGCAGGGGGCTAACACTGAAGCTTTCTTT. This translates into CASRQGANTEAFF. This chain links TRBV7-9 with TRBJ1-1; 8 bases agree with TRBD1. Germline CDR1 SEHNR, CDR2 FQNEAQ (reference sequence). The length of the CDR3 is 13 residues. Unmatched junction bases numbered 2, after V lost 6 bases and J lost 2 bases.

This chain joins TRBV6-2 or TRBV6-3 and TRBJ1-1; D may be TRBD1 (6 bases). V was cut by 6 bases and J by 3 bases, with 17 bases left in between. Germline V gene sequence: CDR1 MNHEY, CDR2 SVGEGT. The CDR3 loop spans 15 amino acids. CDR3 sequence: CASSRTVFPYTEAFF. The CDR3 region has the DNA TGTGCCAGCAGCCGGACAGTTTTTCCGTACACTGAAGCTTTCTTT.

The gene calls are TRBV5-1 and TRBJ2-3, with D perhaps matching TRBD1 (6 bases). The V end lost 4 bases, the J end lost 2 bases, and 14 bases lay between the germline ends. Looked up from germline, CDR1 is SGHRS and CDR2 is YFSETQ. This CDR3 contains 15 residues. The CDR3 loop is CASSRQGYHTDTQYF. The CDR3, as DNA: TGCGCCAGCAGCCGTCAGGGGTACCACACAGATACGCAGTATTTT.

This rearrangement joins TRBV14 to TRBJ1-1; 8 bases fit TRBD1. Losses at the gene ends were 4 bases for V and 4 bases for J; bases not matched to a gene: 8. This CDR3 contains 15 residues. Germline V gene data show CDR1 as SGHDN and CDR2 as FVKESK. The chain's CDR3 is CASSLAGGRGTEAFF. Here the CDR3 DNA reads TGTGCCAGCAGCCTTGCAGGGGGCAGGGGCACTGAAGCTTTCTTT.

The chain carries TRBV4-1 and TRBJ2-7; 9 nucleotides match TRBD2. This CDR3 comprises 15 residues. The germline V gene encodes CDR1 MGHRA and CDR2 YSYEKL. Trimming removed 0 bases from V and 3 bases from J; junction bases left unmatched: 3. In DNA, the CDR3 is TGCGCCAGCAGCCAAGAGACTAGCGGATACTACGAGCAGTACTTC. Its translation is CASSQETSGYYEQYF.

The chain recombines TRBV12-5 with TRBJ2-6; no clear D gene. The CDR3 length is 15 residues. V was pared by 5 bases and J by 1 base, with 9 bases between. The V gene's germline CDR1 is LGHNT and CDR2 FRNRAP. CDR3 DNA sequence: TGTGCTAGTGGTCCTCTGGCTTCTGGGGCCAACGTCCTGACTTTC. It yields the protein CASGPLASGANVLTF.